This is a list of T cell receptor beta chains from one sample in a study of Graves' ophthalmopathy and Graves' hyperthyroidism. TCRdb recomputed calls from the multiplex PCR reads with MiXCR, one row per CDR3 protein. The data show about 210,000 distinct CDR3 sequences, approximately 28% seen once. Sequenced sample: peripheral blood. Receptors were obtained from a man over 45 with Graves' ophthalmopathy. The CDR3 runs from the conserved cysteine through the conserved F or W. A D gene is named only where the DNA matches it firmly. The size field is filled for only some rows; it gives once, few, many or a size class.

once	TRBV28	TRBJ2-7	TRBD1	CASTLGTADTVQYF	TGTGCCAGCACCCTCGGGACAGCCGATACAGTGCAGTACTTC
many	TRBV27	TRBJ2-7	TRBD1	CASSLLDRVGEQYF	TGTGCCAGCAGTTTATTGGACAGGGTCGGCGAGCAGTACTTC
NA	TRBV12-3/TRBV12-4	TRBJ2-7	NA	CASSLRGGGEQYF	TGTGCCAGCAGTCTCCGAGGAGGTGGCGAGCAGTACTTC
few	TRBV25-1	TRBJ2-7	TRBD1	CASSVSGTGLDEQYF	TGTGCCAGCAGTGTTTCGGGGACAGGACTGGACGAGCAGTACTTC
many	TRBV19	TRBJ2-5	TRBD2	CASSITGGLETQYF	TGTGCCAGTAGTATAACGGGGGGGCTGGAGACCCAGTACTTC
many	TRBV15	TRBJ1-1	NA	CATSRDQDKNTEAFF	TGTGCCACCAGCAGAGATCAGGACAAGAACACTGAAGCTTTCTTT
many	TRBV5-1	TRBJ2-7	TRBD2	CASSYGEGEQYF	TGCGCCAGCAGCTACGGGGAGGGGGAGCAGTACTTC
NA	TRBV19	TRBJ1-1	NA	CASSVTSGGTEAFF	TGTGCCAGTAGCGTGACCTCCGGGGGTACTGAAGCTTTCTTT
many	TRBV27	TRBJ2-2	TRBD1	CASSLDLRGHTGELFF	TGTGCCAGCAGTCTCGACCTCAGGGGGCACACCGGGGAGCTGTTTTTT
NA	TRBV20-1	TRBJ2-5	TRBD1	CSAPPMDRYQETQYF	TGCAGTGCTCCACCCATGGACAGGTACCAAGAGACCCAGTACTTC
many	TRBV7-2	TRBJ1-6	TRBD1	CASSSTGENSPLHF	TGTGCCAGCAGCTCTACAGGGGAAAATTCACCCCTCCACTTT
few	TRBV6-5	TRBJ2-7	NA	CASTPTGRNEQYF	TGTGCCAGCACCCCCACAGGGAGAAACGAGCAGTACTTC
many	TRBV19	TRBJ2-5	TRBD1	CASSIVPRGRETQYF	TGTGCCAGTAGTATAGTACCGAGGGGGCGGGAGACCCAGTACTTC
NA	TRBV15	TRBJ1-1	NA	CATSGQGVRNTEAFF	TGTGCCACCAGCGGTCAGGGTGTTCGGAACACTGAAGCTTTCTTT
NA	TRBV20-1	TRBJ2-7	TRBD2	CSAGASGFIYEQYF	TGCAGTGCGGGGGCTAGCGGGTTCATCTACGAGCAGTACTTC
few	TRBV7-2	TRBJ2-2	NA	CASSLASGTGELFF	TGTGCCAGCAGCTTAGCGTCGGGTACCGGGGAGCTGTTTTTT
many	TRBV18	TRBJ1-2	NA	CASSPPWAGRNYGYTF	TGTGCCAGCTCACCACCGTGGGCCGGGAGAAACTATGGCTACACCTTC
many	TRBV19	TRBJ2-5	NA	CASSTGVQETQYF	TGTGCCAGTAGTACCGGGGTACAAGAGACCCAGTACTTC
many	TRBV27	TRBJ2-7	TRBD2	CASSLGREAGIYEQYF	TGTGCCAGCAGTTTGGGGCGGGAGGCGGGCATCTACGAGCAGTACTTC
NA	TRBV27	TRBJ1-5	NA	CASPHRGTYQPQHF	TGTGCCAGCCCCCACCGGGGGACGTACCAGCCCCAGCATTTT
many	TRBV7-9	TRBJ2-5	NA	CASSRGEETQYF	TGTGCCAGCAGCCGGGGCGAAGAGACCCAGTACTTC
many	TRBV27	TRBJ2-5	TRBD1	CASSSTRDRGLLETQYF	TGTGCCAGCAGTTCCACTCGGGACAGGGGGTTATTAGAGACCCAGTACTTC
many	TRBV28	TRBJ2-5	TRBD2	CASNLNPFRGDQETQYF	TGTGCCAGCAACCTAAACCCCTTTCGGGGGGACCAAGAGACCCAGTACTTC
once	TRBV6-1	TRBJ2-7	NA	CASSPNGVAYEQYF	TGTGCCAGCAGCCCGAACGGGGTAGCCTACGAGCAGTACTTC
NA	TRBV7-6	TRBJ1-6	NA	CASSFRGGAYNSPLHF	TGTGCCAGCAGTTTTCGGGGTGGCGCCTATAATTCACCCCTCCACTTT
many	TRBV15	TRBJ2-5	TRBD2	CATSRDLGLAEGTQYF	TGTGCCACCAGCAGAGATTTGGGGCTAGCGGAAGGGACCCAGTACTTC
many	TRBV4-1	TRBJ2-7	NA	CASSQPLLYASSYEQYF	TGCGCCAGCAGCCAACCCTTATTGTACGCCAGCTCCTACGAGCAGTACTTC
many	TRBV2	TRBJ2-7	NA	CASSAGGGSYEQYF	TGTGCCAGCAGTGCCGGAGGGGGCTCCTACGAGCAGTACTTC
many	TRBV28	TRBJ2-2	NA	CASSWIDNTGELFF	TGTGCCAGCAGTTGGATAGATAACACCGGGGAGCTGTTTTTT
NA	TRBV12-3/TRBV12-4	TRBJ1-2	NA	CASSIGQRNYGYTF	TGTGCCAGCAGTATCGGACAGAGAAACTATGGCTACACCTTC
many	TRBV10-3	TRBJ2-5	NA	CAIALGSGETQYF	TGTGCCATAGCTCTGGGGTCAGGAGAGACCCAGTACTTC
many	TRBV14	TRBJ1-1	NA	CASSPLTGSRMNTEAFF	TGTGCCAGCAGCCCTCTGACAGGATCCCGCATGAACACTGAAGCTTTCTTT
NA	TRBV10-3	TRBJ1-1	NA	CATRRELDTEAFF	TGTGCCACCCGGCGGGAACTGGACACTGAAGCTTTCTTT
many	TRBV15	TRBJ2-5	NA	CATSSEGYETQYF	TGTGCCACCAGCAGTGAAGGGTATGAGACCCAGTACTTC
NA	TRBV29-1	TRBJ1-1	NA	CSVGAGETEAFF	TGCAGCGTTGGGGCAGGGGAGACTGAAGCTTTCTTT
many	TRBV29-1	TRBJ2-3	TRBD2	CSVVHLLAGPDTQYF	TGCAGCGTCGTCCACCTACTAGCGGGTCCAGATACGCAGTATTTT
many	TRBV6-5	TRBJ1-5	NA	CASSSAGYQPQHF	TGTGCCAGCAGTTCGGCCGGCTATCAGCCCCAGCATTTT
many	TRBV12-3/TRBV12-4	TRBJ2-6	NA	CASSLPRGGANVLTF	TGTGCCAGCAGTTTACCCCGGGGTGGGGCCAACGTCCTGACTTTC
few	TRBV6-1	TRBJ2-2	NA	CASSKLWTALELFF	TGTGCCAGCAGCAAACTCTGGACAGCCCTGGAACTGTTTTTT
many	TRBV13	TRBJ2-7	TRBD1	CASSLGGTGNFEQYF	TGTGCCAGCAGCTTAGGAGGGACAGGGAACTTCGAGCAGTACTTC
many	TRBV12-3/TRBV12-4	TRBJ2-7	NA	CASRDDLRSYEQYF	TGTGCCAGCAGGGACGATCTCAGATCCTACGAGCAGTACTTC
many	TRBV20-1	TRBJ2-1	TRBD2	CSARDNGLAGIEQFF	TGCAGTGCTAGAGATAATGGACTAGCGGGAATTGAGCAGTTCTTC
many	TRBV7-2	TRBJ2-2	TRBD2	CASSSGLAGVTGELFF	TGTGCCAGCAGCTCCGGACTAGCGGGAGTTACCGGGGAGCTGTTTTTT
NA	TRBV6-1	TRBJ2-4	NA	CASRQDRVENIQYF	TGTGCCAGCAGACAAGACCGGGTCGAAAACATTCAGTACTTC
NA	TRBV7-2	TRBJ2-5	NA	CASIPAAHFQETQYF	TGTGCCAGCATCCCAGCGGCACACTTCCAAGAGACCCAGTACTTC
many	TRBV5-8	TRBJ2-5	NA	CASSSGQRGYETQYF	TGTGCCAGCAGCTCAGGACAACGCGGGTACGAGACCCAGTACTTC
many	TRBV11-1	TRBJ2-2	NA	CASSLPGGGLGGGELFF	TGTGCCAGCAGCTTACCCGGAGGCGGGTTAGGTGGAGGGGAGCTGTTTTTT
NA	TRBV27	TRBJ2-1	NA	CASSQLNEQFF	TGTGCCAGCAGTCAATTAAATGAGCAGTTCTTC
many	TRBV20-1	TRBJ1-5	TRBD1	CSATPTGSYQPQHF	TGCAGTGCCACCCCGACAGGGTCGTATCAGCCCCAGCATTTT
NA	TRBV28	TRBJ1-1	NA	CASSQSGREETEAFF	TGTGCCAGCAGCCAAAGTGGCAGAGAAGAAACTGAAGCTTTCTTT
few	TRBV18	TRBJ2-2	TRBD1	CASSQQGPPNTGELFF	TGTGCCAGCTCACAACAGGGGCCGCCGAACACCGGGGAGCTGTTTTTT
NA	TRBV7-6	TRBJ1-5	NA	CASSLGSGNSNQPQHF	TGTGCCAGCAGCTTAGGGTCAGGAAATAGCAATCAGCCCCAGCATTTT
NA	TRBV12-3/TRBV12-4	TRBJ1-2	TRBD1	CASSQMRTGPYYGYTF	TGTGCCAGCAGTCAAATGCGGACAGGGCCTTACTATGGCTACACCTTC
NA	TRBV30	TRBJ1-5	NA	CAWTRGLGIPQPQHF	TGTGCCTGGACTCGGGGCCTAGGGATACCTCAGCCCCAGCATTTT